The 19 T cell receptor beta chains given below trace back to one sample, sequenced in a study of blood T cell repertoires in COVID-19. TCRdb's table, derived via immunoSEQ multiplex PCR, lists solely in-frame clones and lacks some. The sample records about 300,000 clones, 65% to 90% being singletons. The sequencing input was PBMCs or T cells enriched from blood (not recorded which). The receptors come from a woman younger than 35 who had recovered from COVID-19.

This chain uses TRBV5-6 with TRBJ2-1, with D unclear. Trimming stripped 4 bases from V and 0 bases from J, with 11 bases between. The CDR3 contains 15 residues. The V gene's germline CDR1 is SGHDT and CDR2 YYEEEE. CDR3 nucleotide sequence: TGTGCCAGCAGCCACGGCGCTAGCTCCTACAATGAGCAGTTCTTC. Protein sequence: CASSHGASSYNEQFF.

J is TRBJ1-5 and V is TRBV6-5; D is undetermined. There are 13 residues in the CDR3. V lost 6 bases, J lost 6 bases, and 12 bases lay in between. CDR1 MNHEY and CDR2 SVGAGI come from the germline V gene. The CDR3 sequence is CASSRLGVQPQHF. Written as DNA, the CDR3 is TGTGCCAGCAGCCGATTGGGAGTTCAGCCCCAGCATTTT.

The chain links TRBV2 to TRBJ1-2, with unresolved D. Per germline, CDR1 SNHLY and CDR2 FYNNEI. V lost 6 bases to trimming and J lost 4 bases, with 9 bases between them. CDR3 length: 12 residues. CDR3: CASRIVGYGYTF. The CDR3 region has the DNA TGTGCCAGCAGGATAGTTGGCTATGGCTACACCTTC.

The chain recombines TRBV5-1 with TRBJ2-1; D gene ambiguous. CDR1 SGHRS and CDR2 YFSETQ come from the germline V gene. V lost 2 bases and J lost 2, with 11 bases in between. This CDR3 is 15 amino acids long. The CDR3 spells CASSFGSGPYNEQFF. CDR3 DNA: TGCGCCAGCAGCTTTGGTTCGGGTCCCTACAATGAGCAGTTCTTC. Together with reference TRBV5-1 and TRBJ2-1, the CDR3 gives the full variable domain: KAGVTQTPRYLIKTRGQQVTLSCSPISGHRSVSWYQQTPGQGLQFLFEYFSETQRNKGNFPGRFSGRQFSNSRSEMNVSTLELGDSALYLCASSFGSGPYNEQFFGPGTRLTVL.

V is TRBV28 and J is TRBJ1-4, with 7 bases that match TRBD1. V lost 5 bases to trimming and J lost 4 bases; unmatched junction nucleotides: 4. The CDR3 is made up of 14 amino acids. CDR1 and CDR2 (germline): MDHEN, SYDVKM. CDR3 DNA: TGTGCCAGCAGTACGGGACAGATTAATGAAAAACTGTTTTTT. It translates to CASSTGQINEKLFF.

The V and J genes are TRBV7-9 and TRBJ1-2; D is possibly TRBD1 (5 bases). CDR3 size: 13 residues. CDR1 and CDR2 (germline): SEHNR, FQNEAQ (reference sequence). Trimming took 4 bases from V and 4 from J, leaving 10 bases between them. The CDR3 nucleotides read TGTGCCAGCAGCTGGCAGGGCGCCTATGGCTACACCTTC. Amino acids: CASSWQGAYGYTF.

The J gene is TRBJ2-7, the V gene TRBV11-2; possible D gene TRBD2, 6 bases. Trimming removed 2 bases from V and 5 bases from J, with 13 bases in between. Germline assignment: CDR1 SGHAT and CDR2 FQNNGV. CDR3 length: 14 amino acids. Here the CDR3 DNA reads TGTGCCAGCAGCTTAACAGTAGCGGCCCACGAGCAGTACTTC. Its translation: CASSLTVAAHEQYF. The full variable domain, with the rest looked up from reference TRBV11-2 and TRBJ2-7, is EAGVAQSPRYKIIEKRQSVAFWCNPISGHATLYWYQQILGQGPKLLIQFQNNGVVDDSQLPKDRFSAERLKGVDSTLKIQPAKLEDSAVYLCASSLTVAAHEQYFGPGTRLTVT.

CDR3 sequence: CASSPSGLYGYTF. CDR3 DNA sequence: TGTGCCAGCAGCCCATCGGGACTCTATGGCTACACCTTC. V usage is TRBV5-8 and J usage is TRBJ1-2, with D maybe TRBD1 (5 bases). V was cut by 4 bases and J by 4 bases, with 11 bases left in between. The germline V gene encodes CDR1 SGHTS and CDR2 YDEGEE. CDR3 size: 13 residues. The full variable domain, its missing parts supplied by reference TRBV5-8 and TRBJ1-2, is EAGVTQSPTHLIKTRGQQATLRCSPISGHTSVYWYQQALGLGLQFLLWYDEGEERNRGNFPPRFSGRQFPNYSSELNVNALELEDSALYLCASSPSGLYGYTFGSGTRLTVV.

This chain links TRBV3-1 (or the pseudogene TRBV3-2) with TRBJ2-1; TRBD2 aligns across 9 bases. With V trimmed by 3 bases and J by 5 bases, 8 bases remained unmatched. The CDR3 runs 16 residues. The germline CDR1 and CDR2 sequences are LGHDT and YNNKEL (reference sequence). The chain's CDR3 is CASSQSSGIQDNEQFF. The CDR3 DNA sequence: TGTGCCAGCAGCCAGTCTAGCGGGATTCAGGACAATGAGCAGTTCTTC.

The CDR3: CASSEGQGTYEQYF. The CDR3 region has the DNA TGTGCCAGCAGTGAAGGACAGGGAACCTACGAGCAGTACTTC. The chain combines TRBV2 with TRBJ2-7; 7 bases map to TRBD1. Unmatched junction bases numbered 2, after V lost 1 base and J lost 2 bases. The length of the CDR3 is 14 residues. CDR1 and CDR2 (germline): SNHLY, FYNNEI.

The CDR3 here is CSVGRDRENTEAFF. CDR3 nucleotides: TGCAGCGTTGGGAGAGACAGGGAGAACACTGAAGCTTTCTTT. This chain connects TRBV29-1 to TRBJ1-1, with TRBD1 identical over 7 bases. The germline gives CDR1 SQVTM, CDR2 ANQGSEA. V dropped 4 bases and J dropped 1; count of bases not matched to a gene: 6. The CDR3 totals 14 residues. The entire variable domain, with the rest obtained from reference TRBV29-1 and TRBJ1-1, is as follows: SAVISQKPSRDICQRGTSLTIQCQVDSQVTMMFWYRQQPGQSLTLIATANQGSEATYESGFVIDKFPISRPNLTFSTLTVSNMSPEDSSIYLCSVGRDRENTEAFFGQGTRLTVV.

The V and J genes are TRBV12-3 or TRBV12-4 and TRBJ1-3; TRBD1 might be the D (5 bases). The CDR3 is 11 amino acids. The V and J ends lost 6 bases and 8 bases respectively, with 8 bases between them. In nucleotides, the CDR3 is TGTGCCAGCAGCCGGGGGGACACCATATATTTT. Protein sequence: CASSRGDTIYF.

The V gene is TRBV6-1, the J gene TRBJ2-7; the match to TRBD1 covers 12 bases. V lost 3 bases, J lost 7 bases, and 7 bases stayed unmatched. Germline V gene data show CDR1 as MNHNS and CDR2 as SASEGT. The CDR3 extends over 15 amino acids. The CDR3 bases are TGTGCCAGCAGTGAGCCGGGACAGGGGGCAGAAGAGCAGTACTTC. Amino acid sequence: CASSEPGQGAEEQYF.

This sequence joins TRBV30 and TRBJ1-6, with 7 positions matching TRBD1. The CDR3 is made up of 19 amino acids. CDR1 and CDR2 (germline): GTSNPN, SVGIG (reference sequence). J was trimmed by 7 bases and V by 0 bases; bases with no gene match: 18. The CDR3 region has the DNA TGTGCCTGGAGTGTACCTACCCCTCCCATGACAGGGCAGAATTCACCCCTCCACTTT. Its protein product is CAWSVPTPPMTGQNSPLHF. The variable domain in full, with the rest retrieved from reference TRBV30 and TRBJ1-6, is SQTIHQWPATLVQPVGSPLSLECTVEGTSNPNLYWYRQAAGRGLQLLFYSVGIGQISSEVPQNLSASRPQDRQFILSSKKLLLSDSGFYLCAWSVPTPPMTGQNSPLHFGNGTRLTVT.

The genes are TRBV10-3 and TRBJ2-1; D is perhaps TRBD2 (5 bases). CDR1 is ENHRY and CDR2 is SYGVKD in the germline V gene. Deletions cut 3 bases from V and 0 bases from J, with 12 bases between. CDR3 length: 16 amino acids. The CDR3 reads CAISEEGLSSYNEQFF. The DNA for the CDR3 is TGTGCCATCAGTGAAGAAGGACTTTCCTCCTACAATGAGCAGTTCTTC.

Points on this clone: The CDR3 end shows no conserved phenylalanine or tryptophan, and so a read error is likely. The DNA is omitted, as the CDR3 cannot be located on it reliably, and the CDR3 follows TCRdb's listing. This chain uses TRBV6-1 with TRBJ1-6. Germline CDR1 MNHNS, CDR2 SASEGT. The CDR3 is 14 residues long, counting both termini. CDR3: CASSELGSGGLLVY.

V and J are TRBV5-1 and TRBJ1-3; D is possibly TRBD1 (5 bases). V was clipped by 0 bases and J by 0 bases, with 10 bases between them. Germline CDR1 and CDR2: SGHRS and YFSETQ. The CDR3 runs to 16 residues. The CDR3 DNA sequence: TGCGCCAGCAGCTTGGGGCACAGGAGCTCTGGAAACACCATATATTTT. Translation: CASSLGHRSSGNTIYF.

This clone was seen only once. The chain's CDR3 is CASSLGTGGIGEKLFF. The CDR3 DNA follows: TGTGCCAGCAGCTTGGGGACAGGGGGAATAGGAGAAAAACTGTTTTTT. The chain couples TRBV5-4 to TRBJ1-4, with 10 bases fitting TRBD1. CDR3 length: 16 amino acids. Germline V gene lookup returns CDR1 SGHNT and CDR2 YYREEE (reference sequence). V gave up 0 bases and J gave up 8 bases; unmatched junction bases: 7.

Note on this clone: Other DNA variants within this sample encode the same CDR3. The V and J genes are TRBV18 and TRBJ1-1; 7 nucleotides match TRBD1. The CDR3 loop spans 14 amino acids. Per germline, CDR1 KGHSH and CDR2 LQKENI. The V and J ends lost 3 bases and 0 bases, in that order; junction bases with no gene match: 1. The DNA for the CDR3 is TGTGCCAGCTCACCGACAGGGCTGAACACTGAAGCTTTCTTT. Translating gives CASSPTGLNTEAFF. Supplemented by reference TRBV18 and TRBJ1-1, the full variable domain reads NAGVMQNPRHLVRRRGQEARLRCSPMKGHSHVYWYRQLPEEGLKFMVYLQKENIIDESGMPKERFSAEFPKEGPSILRIQQVVRGDSAAYFCASSPTGLNTEAFFGQGTRLTVV.